The T cell receptor beta chain under discussion was sequenced for a study of human T cells and chemical hapten exposure. For the study at large: Diagnoses of alopecia areata, totalis or universalis occurred in mostly female patients. Per-sample TCR yield variation was attributed mainly to small pooled library volume differences.

Time point denoted: pre-sensitization, week 0. Treatment: therapeutic diphenylcyclopropenone sensitization with weekly scalp DPC. TCRdb re-analysed the RACE reads in MiXCR, keeping a single row per CDR3 protein. The sample holds roughly 250,000 distinct CDR3 sequences, about 8.1% seen once. V was cut by 6 bases and J by 7 bases, with 16 bases left in between. The CDR3 runs to 13 residues. CDR1 SGHRS and CDR2 YFSETQ come from the germline V gene. This TCR was sampled from a woman in her forties with alopecia areata. Some clones in this sample may be carry-over from other donors' samples. The sequencing here drew on whole blood, taken in connection with sensitization to the hapten diphenylcyclopropenone (DPC). The V gene is TRBV5-1, the J gene TRBJ1-1, with D perhaps TRBD1 (6 bases). CDR3 bases: TGCGCCAGCACCCCTTCGGGGGCTGGTGAAGCTTTCTTT. Amino acids: CASTPSGAGEAFF.